These 2 T cell receptor beta chains share one sample of origin, sequenced in a study of CD8+ T cells in alopecia areata. Regarding treatment: oral pan-JAK inhibitor, 5-10 mg twice daily. As the sequencing template, cDNA was produced by extracting RNA and reverse transcribing it. Some clones are missing from TCRdb's copy, which holds only in-frame ones; the method was immunoSEQ multiplex PCR. The sample consists of about 150,000 clones, 45% to 65% of them appearing once. The input for sequencing was CD8+ T cells sorted from blood, taken at week 4, from a patient treated with tofacitinib. Receptors originate from a human donor with alopecia areata.

This clone was observed a handful of times. This chain uses TRBV13 with TRBJ1-1; 9 bases align to TRBD1. Germline V lookup: CDR1 PRHDT, CDR2 FYEKMQ (reference sequence). J lost 6 bases, V lost 1 base, and 9 bases had no gene match. CDR3 length: 16 residues. CDR3 sequence (DNA): TGTGCCAGCAGCTTAGACCCGACAGGGGGGGCGGCTGAAGCTTTCTTT. This codes for CASSLDPTGGAAEAFF.

The CDR3 nucleotides are TGTGCCAGCAGTTACTCGCGGGGGGGAGCTTTCTTT. Amino acids: CASSYSRGGAFF. The chain employs TRBV6-5 and TRBJ1-1; D is possibly TRBD1 (5 bases). Germline CDR1 and CDR2: MNHEY and SVGAGI. V lost 0 bases and J lost 10, with 9 bases in between. The CDR3 length is 12 residues.